The rows below give T cell receptor beta chains drawn from one sample of a study of blood T cells in healthy people across ages. In TCRdb, the 5' RACE reads were re-called with MiXCR into one record per CDR3 protein. The repertoire has approximately 690,000 distinct CDR3 sequences, around 54% of them found once; the top ten carry 30% to 40%. Sequences were obtained from blood. These receptors all stem from a man aged 55-75 years in good health. The CDR3 runs from the conserved cysteine through the conserved F or W. A D gene is named only where the DNA matches it firmly. Rows give clone size only sometimes, using once, few, many, or a class for an expanded clone.

d_call	v_call	j_call	clone_size	cdr3_aa	cdr3_nt
NA	TRBV7-2	TRBJ2-1	NA	CAGSLKSQGNEQFF	TGTGCCGGCAGCTTAAAGTCTCAGGGCAATGAGCAGTTCTTC
TRBD2	TRBV6-1	TRBJ2-7	NA	CASSESGLANNEQYF	TGTGCCAGCAGTGAATCGGGACTAGCGAACAACGAGCAGTACTTC
TRBD2	TRBV20-1	TRBJ2-4	few	CSASSPLGGVGNIQYF	TGCAGTGCTTCTTCCCCGCTCGGGGGGGTTGGGAACATTCAGTACTTC
NA	TRBV5-1	TRBJ2-5	NA	CASSWGRLQSEQYF	TGCGCCAGCAGCTGGGGCAGATTACAATCGGAACAGTACTTC
TRBD1	TRBV3-1	TRBJ2-1	NA	CASSQGDRVGEQFF	TGTGCCAGCAGCCAAGGGGACAGGGTTGGTGAGCAGTTCTTC
NA	TRBV2	TRBJ2-5	NA	CASSERQVQETQYF	TGTGCCAGCAGTGAACGACAGGTACAAGAGACCCAGTACTTC
NA	TRBV3-1	TRBJ2-5	NA	CASSQGAIGVIETQYF	TGTGCCAGCAGCCAAGGGGCCATTGGGGTCATAGAGACCCAGTACTTC
TRBD1	TRBV12-3/TRBV12-4	TRBJ1-2	few	CASSLTGAGYTF	TGTGCCAGCAGTTTGACAGGGGCGGGCTACACCTTC
NA	TRBV5-1	TRBJ2-1	few	CASSPPGLGPNEQFF	TGCGCCAGCAGCCCCCCGGGCCTGGGGCCCAATGAGCAGTTCTTC
NA	TRBV12-3/TRBV12-4	TRBJ1-3	NA	CASSPRDNQLGSGNTIYF	TGTGCCAGCAGTCCTCGGGACAACCAATTGGGCTCTGGAAACACCATATATTTT